What follows describes a single T cell receptor beta chain. The antigen remains undetermined. This record comes from a study of blood T cells in healthy people across ages. Primers used in a second PCR of roughly 7 to 12 cycles were a sample-barcoded 5' primer and a J-beta primer mix. The template-switch adaptor, which had 12 random nucleotides, put a tag on each cDNA molecule. One entry per CDR3 protein results from TCRdb running MiXCR on the 5' RACE reads. The sample has roughly 930,000 distinct CDR3 sequences, approximately 49% seen once; the top ten hold 10% to 15%. Findings of the study overall: Diversity of TCR beta per million T cells declined in a roughly linear way with age.

The CDR3 contains 14 residues. Germline V gives CDR1 MNHNS, CDR2 SASEGT. Trimming removed 3 bases at V and 7 bases at J, with 13 bases between. The rearrangement uses TRBV6-1 and TRBJ2-1; D unresolved. The sample consisted of blood. The origin of this receptor is a man aged 30 to 39 in good health. The CDR3 nucleotides read TGTGCCAGCAGTGATACAAATCTCCTAAATGAGCAGTTCTTC. This encodes CASSDTNLLNEQFF.